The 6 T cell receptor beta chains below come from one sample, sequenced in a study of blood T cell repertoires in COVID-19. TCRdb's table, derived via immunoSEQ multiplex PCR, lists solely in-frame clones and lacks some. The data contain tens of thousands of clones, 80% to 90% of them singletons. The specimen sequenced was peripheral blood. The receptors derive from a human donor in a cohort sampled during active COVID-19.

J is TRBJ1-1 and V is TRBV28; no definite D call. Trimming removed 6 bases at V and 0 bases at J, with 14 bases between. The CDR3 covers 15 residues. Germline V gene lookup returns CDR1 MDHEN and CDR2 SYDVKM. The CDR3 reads CASRFRRIMNTEAFF. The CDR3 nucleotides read TGTGCCAGCAGGTTTAGGCGGATCATGAACACTGAAGCTTTCTTT. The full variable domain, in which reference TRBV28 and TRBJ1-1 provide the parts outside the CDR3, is DVKVTQSSRYLVKRTGEKVFLECVQDMDHENMFWYRQDPGLGLRLIYFSYDVKMKEKGDIPEGYSVSREKKERFSLILESASTNQTSMYLCASRFRRIMNTEAFFGQGTRLTVV.

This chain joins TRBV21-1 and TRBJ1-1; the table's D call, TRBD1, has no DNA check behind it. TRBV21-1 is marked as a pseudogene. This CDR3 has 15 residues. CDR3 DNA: TGTGCCAGTAAGTCGTCAGGGGGCGGGAACACTGAAGCTTTCTTT. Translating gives CASKSSGGGNTEAFF.

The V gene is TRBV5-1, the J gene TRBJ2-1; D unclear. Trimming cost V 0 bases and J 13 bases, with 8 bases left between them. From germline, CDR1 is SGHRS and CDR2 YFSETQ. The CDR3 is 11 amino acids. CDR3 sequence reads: CASSLDLNQFF. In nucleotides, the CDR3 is TGCGCCAGCAGCTTGGATCTAAACCAGTTCTTC.

CDR3 residues: CASSPTGTGNYGYTF. The CDR3 DNA follows: TGCGCCAGCAGCCCGACCGGGACAGGGAACTATGGCTACACCTTC. The chain employs TRBV4-1 and TRBJ1-2; TRBD1 agrees at 9 bases. Trimming took 4 bases from V and 2 from J; bases not matched to a gene: 5. The germline V gene has CDR1 MGHRA and CDR2 YSYEKL. This CDR3 has 15 amino acids.

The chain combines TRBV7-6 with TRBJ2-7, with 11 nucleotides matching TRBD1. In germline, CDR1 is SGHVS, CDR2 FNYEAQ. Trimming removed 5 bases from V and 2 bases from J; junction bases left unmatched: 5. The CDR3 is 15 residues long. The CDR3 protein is CASSVGQGAPYEQYF. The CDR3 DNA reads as TGTGCCAGCAGCGTAGGACAGGGGGCTCCCTACGAGCAGTACTTC. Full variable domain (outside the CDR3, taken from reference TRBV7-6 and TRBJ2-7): GAGVSQSPRYKVTKRGQDVALRCDPISGHVSLYWYRQALGQGPEFLTYFNYEAQQDKSGLPNDRFSAERPEGSISTLTIQRTEQRDSAMYRCASSVGQGAPYEQYFGPGTRLTVT.

The CDR3 region is CSVVARQGNYGYTF. CDR3 nucleotide sequence: TGCAGCGTTGTGGCTAGGCAGGGTAACTATGGCTACACCTTC. The V call is TRBV29-1, the J call TRBJ1-2, with a possible D match to TRBD1 (5 bases). The CDR3 is 14 residues long. The ends were cut back, 4 bases at V and 1 base at J, with 13 bases in the middle. CDR1 is SQVTM, CDR2 ANQGSEA, per germline.